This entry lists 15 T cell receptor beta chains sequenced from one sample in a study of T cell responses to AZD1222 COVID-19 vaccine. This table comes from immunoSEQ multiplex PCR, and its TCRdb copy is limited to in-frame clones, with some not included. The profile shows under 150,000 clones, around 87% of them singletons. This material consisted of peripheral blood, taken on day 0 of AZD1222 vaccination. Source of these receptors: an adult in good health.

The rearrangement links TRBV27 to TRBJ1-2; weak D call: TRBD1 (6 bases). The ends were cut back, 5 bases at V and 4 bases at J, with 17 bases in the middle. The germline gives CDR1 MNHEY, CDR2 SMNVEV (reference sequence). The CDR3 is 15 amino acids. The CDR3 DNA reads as TGTGCCAGCAGTCTTACAGGGAGGGTACTCTATGGCTACACCTTC. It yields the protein CASSLTGRVLYGYTF.

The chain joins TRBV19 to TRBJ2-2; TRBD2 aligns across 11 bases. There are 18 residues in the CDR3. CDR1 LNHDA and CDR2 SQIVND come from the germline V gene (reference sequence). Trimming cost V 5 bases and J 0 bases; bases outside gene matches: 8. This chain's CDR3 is CASSSEKLAGANTGELFF. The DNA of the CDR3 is TGTGCCAGTAGTTCGGAGAAACTAGCGGGGGCGAACACCGGGGAGCTGTTTTTT.

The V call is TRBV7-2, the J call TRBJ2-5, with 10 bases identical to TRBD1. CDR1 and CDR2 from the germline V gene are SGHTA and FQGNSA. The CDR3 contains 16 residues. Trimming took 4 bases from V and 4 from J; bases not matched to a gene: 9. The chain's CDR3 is CASSWYRTGGVETQYF. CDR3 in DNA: TGTGCCAGCAGCTGGTACCGGACAGGGGGAGTAGAGACCCAGTACTTC.

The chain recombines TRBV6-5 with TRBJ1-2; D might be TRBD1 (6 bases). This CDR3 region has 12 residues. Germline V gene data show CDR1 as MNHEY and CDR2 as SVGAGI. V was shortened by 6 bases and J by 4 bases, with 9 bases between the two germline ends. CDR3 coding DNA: TGTGCCAGCAGAGGGGGAAGCTATGGCTACACCTTC. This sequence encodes CASRGGSYGYTF.

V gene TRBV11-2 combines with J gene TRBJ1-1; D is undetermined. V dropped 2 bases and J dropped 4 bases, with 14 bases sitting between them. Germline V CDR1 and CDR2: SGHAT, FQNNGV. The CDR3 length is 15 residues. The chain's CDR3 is CASSLKWVGSTEAFF. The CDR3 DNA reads TGTGCCAGCAGCTTAAAGTGGGTAGGGTCCACTGAAGCTTTCTTT.

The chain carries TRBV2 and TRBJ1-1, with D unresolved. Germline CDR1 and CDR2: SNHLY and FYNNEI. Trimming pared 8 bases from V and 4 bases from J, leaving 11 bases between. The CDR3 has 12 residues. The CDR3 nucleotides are TGTGCCAGCCGTTTGGGTTTCACTGAAGCTTTCTTT. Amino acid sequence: CASRLGFTEAFF.

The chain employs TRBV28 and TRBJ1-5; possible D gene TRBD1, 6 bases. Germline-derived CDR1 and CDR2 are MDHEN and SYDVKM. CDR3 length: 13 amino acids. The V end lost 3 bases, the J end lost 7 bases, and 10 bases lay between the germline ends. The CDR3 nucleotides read TGTGCCAGCAGTTTGTTACAGGGCCAGCCCCAGCATTTT. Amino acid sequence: CASSLLQGQPQHF.

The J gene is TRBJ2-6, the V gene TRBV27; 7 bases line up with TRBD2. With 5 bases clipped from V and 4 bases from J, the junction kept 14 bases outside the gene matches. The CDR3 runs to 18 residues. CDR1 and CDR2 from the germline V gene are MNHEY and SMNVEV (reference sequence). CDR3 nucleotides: TGTGCCAGCAGTCCCCTCCCGGGCCAACTAGCGGGGGCCAACGTCCTGACTTTC. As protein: CASSPLPGQLAGANVLTF.

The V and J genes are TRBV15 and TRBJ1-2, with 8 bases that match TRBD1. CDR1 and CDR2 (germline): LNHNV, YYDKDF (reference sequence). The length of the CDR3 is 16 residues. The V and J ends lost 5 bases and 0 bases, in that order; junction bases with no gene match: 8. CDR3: CATSGPGTGANYGYTF. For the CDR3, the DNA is TGTGCCACCAGCGGGCCAGGGACAGGAGCTAACTATGGCTACACCTTC.

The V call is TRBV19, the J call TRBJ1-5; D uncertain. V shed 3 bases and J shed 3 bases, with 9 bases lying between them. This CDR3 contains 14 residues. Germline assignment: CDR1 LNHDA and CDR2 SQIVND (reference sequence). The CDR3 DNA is TGTGCCAGTAGTATGGAGGCGGTCAATCAGCCCCAGCATTTT. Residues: CASSMEAVNQPQHF.

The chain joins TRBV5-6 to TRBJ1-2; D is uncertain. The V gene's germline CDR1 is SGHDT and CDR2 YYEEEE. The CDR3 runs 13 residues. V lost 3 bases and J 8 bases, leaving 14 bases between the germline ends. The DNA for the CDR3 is TGTGCCAGCAGCTCCCGACTCTTCGGCGGCTACACCTTC. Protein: CASSSRLFGGYTF. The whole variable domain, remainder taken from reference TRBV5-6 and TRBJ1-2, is DAGVTQSPTHLIKTRGQQVTLRCSPKSGHDTVSWYQQALGQGPQFIFQYYEEEERQRGNFPDRFSGHQFPNYSSELNVNALLLGDSALYLCASSSRLFGGYTFGSGTRLTVV.

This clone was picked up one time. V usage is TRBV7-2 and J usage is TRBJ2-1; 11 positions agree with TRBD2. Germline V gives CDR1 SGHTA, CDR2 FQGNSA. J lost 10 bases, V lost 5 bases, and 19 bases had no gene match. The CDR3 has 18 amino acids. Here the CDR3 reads CASSNPPGTSGAVTEQFF. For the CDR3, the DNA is TGTGCCAGCAGCAACCCCCCTGGGACTAGCGGTGCGGTAACGGAGCAGTTCTTC.

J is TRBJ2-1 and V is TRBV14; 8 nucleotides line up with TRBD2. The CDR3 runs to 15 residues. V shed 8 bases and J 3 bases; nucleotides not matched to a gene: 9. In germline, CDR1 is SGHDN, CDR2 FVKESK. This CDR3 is CASGRGGRIYNEQFF. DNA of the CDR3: TGTGCCAGCGGCCGGGGGGGACGGATCTACAATGAGCAGTTCTTC.

DNA for the CDR3: TGCGCCAGCAGTCACCGGGACAGGGGACCAAGGGCGAACACTGAAGCTTTCTTT. It translates to CASSHRDRGPRANTEAFF. V gene TRBV23-1 combines with J gene TRBJ1-1, with 10 bases identical to TRBD1. TRBV23-1 is an open reading frame whose function is uncertain. The CDR3 length is 18 residues. Trimming at V came to 3 bases and at J to 1 base, leaving 11 bases not matched to a gene.

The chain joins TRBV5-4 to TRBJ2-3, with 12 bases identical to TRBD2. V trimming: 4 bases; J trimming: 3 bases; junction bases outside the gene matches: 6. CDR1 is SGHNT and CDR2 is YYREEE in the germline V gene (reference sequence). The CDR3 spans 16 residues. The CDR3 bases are TGTGCCAGCAGCCAACTAGCGGGGGGCCATACAGATACGCAGTATTTT. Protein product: CASSQLAGGHTDTQYF.